The present entry profiles one T cell receptor (beta chain) with its context. Antigen unknown. Produced via immunoSEQ multiplex PCR; TCRdb's table is partial and in-frame only. This sample carries tens of thousands of clones, approximately 89% of them seen once, and the ten largest clones take roughly 14%. The sample comes from a study of T cell responses to AZD1222 COVID-19 vaccine. Study conclusions and caveats: Donor demographics were predominantly white British with a female majority; clonal diversity may be underestimated. Baseline serology detected seropositivity in only six AZD1222 recipients. Along spike, vaccine-associated CD4 TCRs were found throughout, with dominance at 160-218 and 743-854. Repertoire collection took place solely once the T cell response had peaked.

Germline CDR1 and CDR2: MNHEY and SVGAGI. Between the trimmed V and J ends, which lost 6 bases and 9 bases, there was a span of 9 bases. This CDR3 comprises 11 residues. This TCR derives from an adult in good health. The sample consisted of peripheral blood, taken on day 0 of AZD1222 vaccination. The rearrangement links TRBV6-5 to TRBJ1-5; the D is unclear. The CDR3 reads CASRGLLPQHF. For the CDR3, the DNA is TGTGCCAGCAGAGGTCTACTGCCCCAGCATTTT.